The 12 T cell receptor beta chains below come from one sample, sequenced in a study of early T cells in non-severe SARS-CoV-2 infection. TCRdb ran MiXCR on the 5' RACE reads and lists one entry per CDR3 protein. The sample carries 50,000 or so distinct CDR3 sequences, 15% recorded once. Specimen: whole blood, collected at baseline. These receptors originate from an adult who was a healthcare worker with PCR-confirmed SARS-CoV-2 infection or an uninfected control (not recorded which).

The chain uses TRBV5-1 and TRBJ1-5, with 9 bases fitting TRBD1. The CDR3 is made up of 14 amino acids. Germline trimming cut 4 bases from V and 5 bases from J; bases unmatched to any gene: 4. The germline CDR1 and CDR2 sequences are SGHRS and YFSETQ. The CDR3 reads CASSTGTGYQPQHF. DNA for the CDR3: TGCGCCAGCAGCACCGGGACAGGGTATCAGCCCCAGCATTTT.

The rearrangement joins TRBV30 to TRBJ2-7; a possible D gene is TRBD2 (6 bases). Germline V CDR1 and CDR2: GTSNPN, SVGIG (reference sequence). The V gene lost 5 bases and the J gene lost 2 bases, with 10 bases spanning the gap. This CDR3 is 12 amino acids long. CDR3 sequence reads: CAWGSGPYEQYF. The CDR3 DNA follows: TGTGCCTGGGGTAGCGGACCCTACGAGCAGTACTTC.

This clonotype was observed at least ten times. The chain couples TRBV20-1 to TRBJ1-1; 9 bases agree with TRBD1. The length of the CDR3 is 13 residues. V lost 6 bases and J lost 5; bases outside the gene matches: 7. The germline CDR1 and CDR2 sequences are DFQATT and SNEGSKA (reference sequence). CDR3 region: CSARDREGTEAFF. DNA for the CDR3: TGCAGTGCCCGGGACAGGGAAGGAACTGAAGCTTTCTTT.

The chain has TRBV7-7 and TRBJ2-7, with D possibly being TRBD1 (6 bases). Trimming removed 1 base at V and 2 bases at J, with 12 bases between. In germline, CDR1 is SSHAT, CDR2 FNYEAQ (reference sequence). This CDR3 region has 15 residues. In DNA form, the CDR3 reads TGTGCCAGCAGCTTAGGACAGGATTTAACCTACGAGCAGTACTTC. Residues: CASSLGQDLTYEQYF.

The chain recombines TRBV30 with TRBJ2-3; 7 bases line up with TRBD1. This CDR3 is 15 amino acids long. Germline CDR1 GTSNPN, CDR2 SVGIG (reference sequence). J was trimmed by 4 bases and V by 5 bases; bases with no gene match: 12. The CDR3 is CAWSLQGSAPDTQYF. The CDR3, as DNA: TGTGCCTGGTCGTTACAGGGGTCAGCCCCAGATACGCAGTATTTT.

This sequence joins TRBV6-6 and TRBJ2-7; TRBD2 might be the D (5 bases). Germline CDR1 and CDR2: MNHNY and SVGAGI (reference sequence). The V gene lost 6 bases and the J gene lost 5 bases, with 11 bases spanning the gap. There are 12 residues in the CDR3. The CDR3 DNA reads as TGTGCCAGCAGATCCGAGGGTCACGAGCAGTACTTC. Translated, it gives CASRSEGHEQYF.

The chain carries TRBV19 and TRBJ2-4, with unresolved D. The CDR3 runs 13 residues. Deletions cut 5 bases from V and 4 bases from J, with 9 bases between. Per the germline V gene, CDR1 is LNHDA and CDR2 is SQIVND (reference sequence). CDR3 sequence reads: CASSPSEKNIQYF. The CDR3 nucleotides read TGTGCCAGTAGTCCGTCAGAGAAAAACATTCAGTACTTC.

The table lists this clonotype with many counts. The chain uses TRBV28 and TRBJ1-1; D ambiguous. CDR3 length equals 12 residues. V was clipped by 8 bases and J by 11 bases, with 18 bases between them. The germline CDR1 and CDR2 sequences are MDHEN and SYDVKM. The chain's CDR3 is CASPSASRGAFF. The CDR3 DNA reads TGTGCCAGCCCCTCGGCTAGCCGAGGGGCTTTCTTT.

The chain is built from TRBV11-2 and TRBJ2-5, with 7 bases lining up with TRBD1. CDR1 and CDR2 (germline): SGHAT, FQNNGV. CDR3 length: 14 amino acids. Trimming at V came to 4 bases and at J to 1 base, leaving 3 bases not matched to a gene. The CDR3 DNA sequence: TGTGCCAGCAGCTACGGACAGGTCCAAGAGACCCAGTACTTC. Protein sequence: CASSYGQVQETQYF.

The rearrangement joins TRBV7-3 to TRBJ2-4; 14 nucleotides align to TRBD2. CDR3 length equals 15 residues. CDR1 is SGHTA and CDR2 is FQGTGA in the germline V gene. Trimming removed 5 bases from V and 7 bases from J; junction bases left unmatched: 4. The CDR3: CASSDGTSGSNIQYF. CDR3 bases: TGTGCCAGCAGCGATGGGACTAGCGGGAGCAACATTCAGTACTTC.

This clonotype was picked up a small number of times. In DNA form, the CDR3 reads TGTGCCAGCACGGGCCAGTTAGACTCTGGGGCCAACGTCCTGACTTTC. Translation gives CASTGQLDSGANVLTF. This chain joins TRBV2 and TRBJ2-6; D is ambiguous. The V and J ends lost 7 bases and 0 bases respectively, with 13 bases between them. The CDR3 runs to 16 residues. Germline values: CDR1 SNHLY, CDR2 FYNNEI.

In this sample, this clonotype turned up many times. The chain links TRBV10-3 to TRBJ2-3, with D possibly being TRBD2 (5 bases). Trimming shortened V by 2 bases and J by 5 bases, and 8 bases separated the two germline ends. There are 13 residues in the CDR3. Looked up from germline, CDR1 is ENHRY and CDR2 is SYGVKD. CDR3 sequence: CAISEKGEDTQYF. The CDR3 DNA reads TGTGCCATCAGTGAGAAGGGAGAAGATACGCAGTATTTT.